This T cell receptor beta chain comes out of a study of blood T cell repertoires in COVID-19. How the authors handled the data: Estimation of nucleated cell counts relied on the amplification of reference gene primers. Profiling relied on immunoSEQ multiplex PCR, and the TCRdb table lists in-frame clones only, not all of them. The V and J calls and the clone size are those of that table, but D and trimming were determined from the DNA. The data show about 150,000 clones, with about four fifths seen just once and 0.5% to 0.65% held by the top ten. CDR3 length: 16 amino acids. CDR1 MNHEY and CDR2 SMNVEV come from the germline V gene (reference sequence). V shed 4 bases, J shed 5 bases, and the junction held 10 bases outside the gene matches.

What was sequenced was peripheral blood. The J gene is TRBJ1-5, the V gene TRBV27; TRBD1 matches at 8 bases. The receptor was derived from a man between 60 and 75 years old with acute or convalescent COVID-19. Here the CDR3 reads CASSSSYGTGDQPQHF. CDR3 nucleotide sequence: TGTGCCAGCAGTTCAAGCTATGGGACAGGCGATCAGCCCCAGCATTTT.